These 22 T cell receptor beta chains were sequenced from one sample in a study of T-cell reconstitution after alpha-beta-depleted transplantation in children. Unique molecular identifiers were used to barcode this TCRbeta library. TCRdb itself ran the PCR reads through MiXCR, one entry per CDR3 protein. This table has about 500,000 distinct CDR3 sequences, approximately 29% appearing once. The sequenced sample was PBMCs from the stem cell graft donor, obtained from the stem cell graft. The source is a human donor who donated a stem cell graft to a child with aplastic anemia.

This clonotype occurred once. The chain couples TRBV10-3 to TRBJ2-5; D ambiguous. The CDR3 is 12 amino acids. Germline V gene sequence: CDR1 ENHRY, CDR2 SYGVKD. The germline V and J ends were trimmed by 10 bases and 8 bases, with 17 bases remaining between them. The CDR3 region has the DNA TGTGCCACTACAGCGACCGGCCGAACCCAGTACTTC. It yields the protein CATTATGRTQYF.

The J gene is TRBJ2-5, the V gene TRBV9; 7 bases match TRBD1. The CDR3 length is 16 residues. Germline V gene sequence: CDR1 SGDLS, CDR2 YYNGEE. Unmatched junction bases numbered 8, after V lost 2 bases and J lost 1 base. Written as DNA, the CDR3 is TGTGCCAGCAGCGTCTCGGGACAGTCAACCCAAGAGACCCAGTACTTC. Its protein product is CASSVSGQSTQETQYF.

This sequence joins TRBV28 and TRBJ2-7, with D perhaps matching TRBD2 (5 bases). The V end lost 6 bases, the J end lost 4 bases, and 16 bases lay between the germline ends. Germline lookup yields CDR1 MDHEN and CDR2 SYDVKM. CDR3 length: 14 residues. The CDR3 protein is CASSAGLPRYEQYF. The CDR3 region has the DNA TGTGCCAGCAGCGCCGGACTCCCCAGGTACGAGCAGTACTTC.

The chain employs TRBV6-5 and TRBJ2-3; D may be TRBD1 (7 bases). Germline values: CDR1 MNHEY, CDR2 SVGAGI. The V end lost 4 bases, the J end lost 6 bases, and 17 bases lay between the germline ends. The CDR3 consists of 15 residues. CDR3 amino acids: CASSWQGGERDTQYF. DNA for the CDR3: TGTGCCAGCAGTTGGCAGGGGGGAGAGAGGGATACGCAGTATTTT.

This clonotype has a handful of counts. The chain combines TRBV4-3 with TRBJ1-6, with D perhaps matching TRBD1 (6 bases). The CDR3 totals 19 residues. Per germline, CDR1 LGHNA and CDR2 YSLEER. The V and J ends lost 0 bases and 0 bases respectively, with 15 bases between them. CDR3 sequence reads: CASSQEVGQISSYNSPLHF. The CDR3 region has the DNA TGCGCCAGCAGCCAAGAGGTTGGACAGATAAGCTCCTATAATTCACCCCTCCACTTT.

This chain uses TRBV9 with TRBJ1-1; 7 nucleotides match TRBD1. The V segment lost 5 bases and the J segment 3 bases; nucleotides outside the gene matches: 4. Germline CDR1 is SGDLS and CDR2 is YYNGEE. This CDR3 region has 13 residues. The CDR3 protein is CASRGGGDTEAFF. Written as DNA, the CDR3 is TGTGCCAGCAGGGGAGGGGGCGACACTGAAGCTTTCTTT.

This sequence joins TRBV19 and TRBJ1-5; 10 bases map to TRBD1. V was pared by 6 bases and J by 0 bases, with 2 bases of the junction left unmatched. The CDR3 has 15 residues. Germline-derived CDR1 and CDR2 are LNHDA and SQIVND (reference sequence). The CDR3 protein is CASRRDRGSNQPQHF. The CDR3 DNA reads TGTGCCAGTAGGCGGGACAGGGGTAGCAATCAGCCCCAGCATTTT.

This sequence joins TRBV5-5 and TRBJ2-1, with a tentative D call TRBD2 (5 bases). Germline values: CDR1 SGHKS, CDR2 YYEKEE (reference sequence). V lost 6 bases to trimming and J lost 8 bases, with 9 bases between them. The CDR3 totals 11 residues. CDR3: CASTGSYEQFF. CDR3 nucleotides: TGTGCCAGCACGGGGTCTTATGAGCAGTTCTTC.

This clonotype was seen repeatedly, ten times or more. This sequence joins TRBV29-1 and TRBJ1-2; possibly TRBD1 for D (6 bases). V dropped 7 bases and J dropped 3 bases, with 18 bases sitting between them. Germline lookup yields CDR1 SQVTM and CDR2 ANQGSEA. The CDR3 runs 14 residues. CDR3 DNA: TGCAGCGCTGAGGCCAGGGGCGTGGACTATGGCTACACCTTC. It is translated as CSAEARGVDYGYTF.

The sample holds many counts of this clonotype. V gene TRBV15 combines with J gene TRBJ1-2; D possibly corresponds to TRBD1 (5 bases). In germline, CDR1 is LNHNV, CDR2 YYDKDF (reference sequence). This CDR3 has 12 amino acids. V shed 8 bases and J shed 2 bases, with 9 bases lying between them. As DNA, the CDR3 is TGTGCCACCTCGCGGGACAACTATGGCTACACCTTC. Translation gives CATSRDNYGYTF. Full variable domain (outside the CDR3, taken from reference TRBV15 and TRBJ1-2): DAMVIQNPRYQVTQFGKPVTLSCSQTLNHNVMYWYQQKSSQAPKLLFHYYDKDFNNEADTPDNFQSRRPNTSFCFLDIRSPGLGDTAMYLCATSRDNYGYTFGSGTRLTVV.

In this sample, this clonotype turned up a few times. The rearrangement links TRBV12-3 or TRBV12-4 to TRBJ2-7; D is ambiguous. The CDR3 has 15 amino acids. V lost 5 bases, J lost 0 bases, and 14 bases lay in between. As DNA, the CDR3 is TGTGCCAGCAGTCCCTCACGGGCCAGCTCCTACGAGCAGTACGTC. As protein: CASSPSRASSYEQYV.

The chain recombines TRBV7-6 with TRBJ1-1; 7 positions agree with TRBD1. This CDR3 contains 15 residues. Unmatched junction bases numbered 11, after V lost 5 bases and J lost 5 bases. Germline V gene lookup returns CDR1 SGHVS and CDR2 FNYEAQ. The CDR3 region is CASSPNLQGNTEAFF. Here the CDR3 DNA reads TGTGCCAGCAGCCCCAACCTACAGGGGAATACTGAAGCTTTCTTT.

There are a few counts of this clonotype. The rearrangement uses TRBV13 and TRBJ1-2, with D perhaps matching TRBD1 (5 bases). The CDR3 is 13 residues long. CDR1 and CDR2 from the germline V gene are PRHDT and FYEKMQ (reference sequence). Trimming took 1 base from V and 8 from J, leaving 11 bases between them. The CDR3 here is CASSLDRTRGYTF. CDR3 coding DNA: TGTGCCAGCAGCTTAGACAGGACGAGGGGCTACACCTTC.

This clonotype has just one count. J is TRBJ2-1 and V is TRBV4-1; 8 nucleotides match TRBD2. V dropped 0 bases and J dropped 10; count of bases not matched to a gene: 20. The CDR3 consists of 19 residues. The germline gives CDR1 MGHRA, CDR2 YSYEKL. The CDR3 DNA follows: TGCGCCAGCAGCCAAGATTTTCGCCGAGTCGGTAGCGGGACGAGGGAGCAGTTCTTC. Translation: CASSQDFRRVGSGTREQFF.

The CDR3 DNA reads as TGTGCCAGCATGGGGGGTAATGAAAAACTGTTTTTT. Its protein is CASMGGNEKLFF. V and J are TRBV12-3 or TRBV12-4 and TRBJ1-4, with D possibly matching TRBD1 (5 bases). V was shortened by 7 bases and J by 4 bases, with 7 bases between the two germline ends. The CDR3 covers 12 residues.

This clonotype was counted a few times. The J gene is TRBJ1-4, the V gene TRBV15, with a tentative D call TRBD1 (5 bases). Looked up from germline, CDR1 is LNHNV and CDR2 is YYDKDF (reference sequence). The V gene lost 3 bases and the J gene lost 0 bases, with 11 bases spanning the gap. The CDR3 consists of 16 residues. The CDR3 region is CATSRTAGATNEKLFF. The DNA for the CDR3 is TGTGCCACCAGCAGGACAGCAGGAGCAACTAATGAAAAACTGTTTTTT.

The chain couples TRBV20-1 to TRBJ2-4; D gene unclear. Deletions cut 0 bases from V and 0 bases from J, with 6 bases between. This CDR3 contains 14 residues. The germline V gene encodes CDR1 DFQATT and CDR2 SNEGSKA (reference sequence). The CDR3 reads CSARDPQAKNIQYF. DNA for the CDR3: TGCAGTGCTAGAGATCCACAAGCCAAAAACATTCAGTACTTC.

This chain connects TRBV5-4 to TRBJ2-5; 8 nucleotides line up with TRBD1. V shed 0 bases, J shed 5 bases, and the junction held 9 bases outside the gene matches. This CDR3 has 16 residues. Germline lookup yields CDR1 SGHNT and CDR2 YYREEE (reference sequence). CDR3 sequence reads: CASSLEVQGGRETQYF. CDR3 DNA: TGTGCCAGCAGCTTGGAGGTACAGGGGGGACGGGAGACCCAGTACTTC. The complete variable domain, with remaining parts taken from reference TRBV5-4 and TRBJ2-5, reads ETGVTQSPTHLIKTRGQQVTLRCSSQSGHNTVSWYQQALGQGPQFIFQYYREEENGRGNFPPRFSGLQFPNYSSELNVNALELDDSALYLCASSLEVQGGRETQYFGPGTRLLVL.

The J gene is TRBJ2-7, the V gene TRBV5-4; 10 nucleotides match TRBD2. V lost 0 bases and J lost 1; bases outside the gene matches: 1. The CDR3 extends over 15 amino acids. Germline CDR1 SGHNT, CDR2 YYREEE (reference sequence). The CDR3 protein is CASSLALAGSYEQYV. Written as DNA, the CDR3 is TGTGCCAGCAGCTTGGCACTAGCGGGATCCTACGAGCAGTACGTC.

The CDR3 DNA follows: TGTGCCAGCAGCTTATATGGACTAGTTCCCTACGAGCAGTACTTC. Translation: CASSLYGLVPYEQYF. The chain combines TRBV7-2 with TRBJ2-7, with TRBD2 matching over 7 bases. V shed 2 bases, J shed 2 bases, and the junction held 6 bases outside the gene matches. There are 15 residues in the CDR3. The germline V gene has CDR1 SGHTA and CDR2 FQGNSA.

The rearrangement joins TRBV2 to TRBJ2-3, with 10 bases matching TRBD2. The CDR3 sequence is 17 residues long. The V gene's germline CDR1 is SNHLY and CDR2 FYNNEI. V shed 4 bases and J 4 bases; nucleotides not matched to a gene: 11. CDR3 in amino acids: CASSAVALAGEADTQYF. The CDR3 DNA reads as TGTGCCAGCAGTGCTGTAGCGCTAGCGGGAGAGGCAGATACGCAGTATTTT.

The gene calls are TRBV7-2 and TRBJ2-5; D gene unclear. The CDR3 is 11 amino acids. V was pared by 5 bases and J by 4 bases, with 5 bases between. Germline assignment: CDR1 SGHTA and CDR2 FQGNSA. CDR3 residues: CASSHGETQYF. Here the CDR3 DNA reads TGTGCCAGCAGCCACGGAGAGACCCAGTACTTC.